The entry that follows covers one T cell receptor (beta chain) sequence. The sample holds many counts of this clonotype. The antigen this receptor binds is unknown. Base qualities are not provided; no much larger clone lies one nucleotide away. In this study, sorted CD4+ and CD8+ T cells from the blood of healthy subjects and of severe aplastic anemia patients had their TCR repertoires deep-sequenced. Ficoll-Paque density gradient centrifugation was used to isolate peripheral blood mononuclear cells. Before DNA extraction, CD4+ and CD8+ T cells were sorted by FACS or by magnetic beads. The data originate from a study of CD8+CD57+ T cells in acquired aplastic anemia (dated by TCRdb to 2016 to 2019). Looking at the study overall: Extracted DNA from sorted CD4+ and CD8+ cells averaged approximately 3 ug, ranging from roughly 0.17 to 30 ug. Mean read counts for healthy donor samples were roughly 10 million for CD4+ cells and around 11 million for CD8+ cells. Points the paper makes about the study in general: Some 27 CD8+ CDR3 sequences were found in both patients and controls but appeared to be highly expressed in patients and within the immunodominant clones of the patients. Between patients and healthy controls, no significant difference in CD8+ Simpson's diversity was found (P=0.060).

TCR beta VDJ combination and CDR3 sequence profiling used genomic DNA as the template. An Illumina HiSeq 2000 was used for TCR repertoire sequencing. The study's processing was this. Repertoire assessment relied on Simpson's diversity index, CDR3 size and DJ length profiles, and TRBV/TRBJ rearrangement plots. Whichever DNA sequence was most abundant in the deep sequencing data was defined as the immunodominant clone. CDR3 amino acid sequences were checked for sharing across subjects and were also compared against the VDJdb database and published repertoires. TCRdb reran the public reads through fastp at Q25 and MiXCR, keeping productive beta chains. Rows matching on CDR3 protein sequence are summarized as one entry with the most common DNA and genes. These V and J calls are TCRdb output, not the study's own analysis. The sample contains approximately 130,000 distinct CDR3 sequences, 35% to 50% of them found a single time. Roughly 8.4% of the sample rests with the top ten.

Spanning cysteine to phenylalanine, the CDR3 consists of 12 amino acids. Only the CDR3 DNA is retained, 36 bases long and in frame from the first base. V lost 5 bases and J lost 5 bases; the stretch between them is 9 bases long. This chain joins TRBV12-3 or TRBV12-4 to TRBJ2-5; no confident D gene assignment can be made. The source material was sorted CD4+, CD8+, or CD8+CD57+ T cells (not recorded which) from PBMCs. The sequence derives from a human donor in good health, serving as a control. The DNA sequence reads TGTGCCAGCAGTGAAGATGGGGAGACCCAGTACTTC. It encodes CASSEDGETQYF.